The T cell receptor beta chain described here comes from a study of T-cell reconstitution after alpha-beta-depleted transplantation in children. Molecular barcoding with unique molecular identifiers was used for the TCRbeta library. In TCRdb, the PCR reads were re-called with MiXCR into one record per CDR3 protein. This table has roughly 170,000 distinct CDR3 sequences, about 6.4% appearing once. This clonotype has at least ten counts. V shed 6 bases, J shed 6 bases, and the junction held 14 bases outside the gene matches. This CDR3 spans 17 amino acids. Germline V CDR1 and CDR2: WNHNN, SYGVQD (reference sequence).

The receptor comes from a human donor who donated a stem cell graft to a child with Wiskott-Aldrich syndrome. The chain employs TRBV10-1 and TRBJ2-1; 10 bases match TRBD2. This material consisted of PBMCs from the stem cell graft donor, taken from the stem cell graft. CDR3 sequence (DNA): TGCGCCAGCAGCCCCCCGGGGACTAGCGCTAGGCCCAATGAGCAGTTCTTC. Protein sequence: CASSPPGTSARPNEQFF.